A selection of T cell receptor beta chains follows, all from one sample in a study of regulatory T cells in long-lasting Graves disease. TCRdb re-analysed the multiplex PCR reads in MiXCR, keeping a single row per CDR3 protein. In the table there are around 360,000 distinct CDR3 sequences, about 17% of which are singletons. These records were also assigned to another study, of T cells in Graves' hyperthyroidism and ophthalmopathy.

Material: peripheral blood mononuclear cells (PBMCs), obtained at new diagnosis, from a patient treated with antithyroid drugs. The receptors originated from a woman younger than 30 with Graves disease. The CDR3 runs from the conserved cysteine through the conserved F or W. The D gene is left open where the match is weak. Clone size is shown for a subset of rows, as once, few, many or a class of expanded clone.

J gene: TRBJ2-3
clone size: many
D gene: .
V gene: TRBV7-9
CDR3 protein: CASSPVPGPNTDTQYF
CDR3 DNA: TGTGCCAGCAGCCCGGTACCGGGACCCAACACAGATACGCAGTATTTT

J gene: TRBJ2-2
clone size: few
D gene: TRBD2
V gene: TRBV7-6
CDR3 protein: CASSFVGGTANTGELFF
CDR3 DNA: TGTGCCAGCAGCTTTGTCGGGGGGACTGCGAACACCGGGGAGCTGTTTTTT

J gene: TRBJ2-5
clone size: few
D gene: .
V gene: TRBV5-1
CDR3 protein: CASSLGLGVETQYF
CDR3 DNA: TGCGCCAGCAGCTTGGGTCTTGGGGTAGAGACCCAGTACTTC

J gene: TRBJ2-4
clone size: many
D gene: TRBD2
V gene: TRBV7-9
CDR3 protein: CASSLTGRDIQYF
CDR3 DNA: TGTGCCAGCAGCCTAACCGGGAGGGACATTCAGTACTTC

J gene: TRBJ2-1
clone size: many
D gene: TRBD1
V gene: TRBV11-3
CDR3 protein: CASSLGTGTGVYNEQFF
CDR3 DNA: TGTGCCAGCAGCTTGGGAACCGGGACAGGGGTTTACAATGAGCAGTTCTTC

J gene: TRBJ1-5
clone size: many
D gene: TRBD1
V gene: TRBV7-9
CDR3 protein: CASRIGQEGYNQPQHF
CDR3 DNA: TGTGCCAGCAGAATAGGACAGGAGGGCTACAATCAGCCCCAGCATTTT

J gene: TRBJ2-1
clone size: .
D gene: .
V gene: TRBV29-1
CDR3 protein: CSAVGTLDEQFF
CDR3 DNA: TGCAGCGCTGTTGGGACGCTCGATGAGCAGTTCTTC

J gene: TRBJ2-7
clone size: many
D gene: .
V gene: TRBV11-2
CDR3 protein: CASRSAGIYEQYF
CDR3 DNA: TGTGCCAGCAGATCTGCAGGGATCTACGAGCAGTACTTC

J gene: TRBJ1-1
clone size: .
D gene: .
V gene: TRBV29-1
CDR3 protein: CSVVQSGINTEAFF
CDR3 DNA: TGCAGCGTTGTGCAGTCAGGGATAAACACTGAAGCTTTCTTT

J gene: TRBJ2-7
clone size: many
D gene: .
V gene: TRBV12-3/TRBV12-4
CDR3 protein: CASSLADSSYEQYF
CDR3 DNA: TGTGCCAGCAGTTTAGCGGACAGCTCCTACGAGCAGTACTTC

J gene: TRBJ2-3
clone size: .
D gene: .
V gene: TRBV7-6
CDR3 protein: CASSLEASASTDTQYF
CDR3 DNA: TGTGCCAGCAGCTTAGAAGCTAGCGCTAGCACAGATACGCAGTATTTT

J gene: TRBJ1-1
clone size: few
D gene: TRBD1
V gene: TRBV7-9
CDR3 protein: CASSPTGGRGGNTEAFF
CDR3 DNA: TGTGCCAGCAGCCCGACAGGGGGCAGGGGAGGGAACACTGAAGCTTTCTTT

J gene: TRBJ1-3
clone size: .
D gene: .
V gene: TRBV6-1
CDR3 protein: CASMAGNWAGNTIYF
CDR3 DNA: TGTGCCAGCATGGCAGGGAATTGGGCTGGAAACACCATATATTTT

J gene: TRBJ2-7
clone size: .
D gene: .
V gene: TRBV9
CDR3 protein: CASSVGSDYQYF
CDR3 DNA: TGTGCCAGCAGCGTAGGGTCAGACTACCAGTACTTC

J gene: TRBJ2-2
clone size: many
D gene: TRBD1
V gene: TRBV7-2
CDR3 protein: CASSYDRALAGELFF
CDR3 DNA: TGTGCCAGCAGCTATGACAGGGCACTCGCCGGGGAGCTGTTTTTT

J gene: TRBJ1-1
clone size: few
D gene: TRBD1
V gene: TRBV4-1
CDR3 protein: CTSSRASGTGNTEAFF
CDR3 DNA: TGCACCAGCAGCCGTGCCTCCGGGACAGGGAACACTGAAGCTTTCTTT

J gene: TRBJ2-1
clone size: .
D gene: .
V gene: TRBV25-1
CDR3 protein: CASSESPVQREQFF
CDR3 DNA: TGTGCCAGCAGTGAATCCCCAGTCCAGCGGGAGCAGTTCTTC

J gene: TRBJ1-3
clone size: .
D gene: .
V gene: TRBV7-3
CDR3 protein: CASSFVRNTIYF
CDR3 DNA: TGTGCCAGCAGCTTTGTCCGAAACACCATATATTTT

J gene: TRBJ1-4
clone size: once
D gene: .
V gene: TRBV12-3/TRBV12-4
CDR3 protein: CASSFGISKEKLFF
CDR3 DNA: TGTGCCAGCAGTTTCGGGATCTCAAAGGAAAAACTGTTTTTT

J gene: TRBJ2-5
clone size: many
D gene: .
V gene: TRBV20-1
CDR3 protein: CSALTWYQETQYF
CDR3 DNA: TGCAGTGCACTTACGTGGTACCAAGAGACCCAGTACTTC

J gene: TRBJ2-1
clone size: many
D gene: .
V gene: TRBV18
CDR3 protein: CASSPSSSYNEQFF
CDR3 DNA: TGTGCCAGCTCACCATCTAGCTCCTACAATGAGCAGTTCTTC

J gene: TRBJ1-5
clone size: .
D gene: .
V gene: TRBV19
CDR3 protein: CASSGGAPQPQHF
CDR3 DNA: TGTGCCAGTAGTGGGGGTGCCCCTCAGCCCCAGCATTTT

J gene: TRBJ2-7
clone size: .
D gene: .
V gene: TRBV27
CDR3 protein: CASRVGGHEQYF
CDR3 DNA: TGTGCCAGCCGGGTCGGGGGGCACGAGCAGTACTTC

J gene: TRBJ2-2
clone size: many
D gene: .
V gene: TRBV5-1
CDR3 protein: CASSWWGENTGELFF
CDR3 DNA: TGCGCCAGCAGCTGGTGGGGCGAGAACACCGGGGAGCTGTTTTTT

J gene: TRBJ2-6
clone size: .
D gene: .
V gene: TRBV6-1
CDR3 protein: CALSPQSPLSGANVLTF
CDR3 DNA: TGTGCCCTATCCCCTCAATCCCCCCTCTCTGGGGCCAACGTCCTGACTTTC

J gene: TRBJ2-7
clone size: many
D gene: .
V gene: TRBV2
CDR3 protein: CASKPGGGLYEQYF
CDR3 DNA: TGTGCCAGCAAACCCGGGGGCGGGTTGTACGAGCAGTACTTC

J gene: TRBJ1-1
clone size: many
D gene: TRBD1
V gene: TRBV3-1
CDR3 protein: CASSQTGTGNTEAFF
CDR3 DNA: TGTGCCAGCAGCCAAACCGGGACAGGCAACACTGAAGCTTTCTTT

J gene: TRBJ1-1
clone size: many
D gene: .
V gene: TRBV11-1
CDR3 protein: CASSLQWTEAFF
CDR3 DNA: TGTGCCAGCAGCTTACAATGGACTGAAGCTTTCTTT

J gene: TRBJ2-7
clone size: .
D gene: .
V gene: TRBV7-9
CDR3 protein: CASSFEGALFYEQYF
CDR3 DNA: TGTGCCAGCAGCTTTGAGGGCGCCCTTTTTTACGAGCAGTACTTC